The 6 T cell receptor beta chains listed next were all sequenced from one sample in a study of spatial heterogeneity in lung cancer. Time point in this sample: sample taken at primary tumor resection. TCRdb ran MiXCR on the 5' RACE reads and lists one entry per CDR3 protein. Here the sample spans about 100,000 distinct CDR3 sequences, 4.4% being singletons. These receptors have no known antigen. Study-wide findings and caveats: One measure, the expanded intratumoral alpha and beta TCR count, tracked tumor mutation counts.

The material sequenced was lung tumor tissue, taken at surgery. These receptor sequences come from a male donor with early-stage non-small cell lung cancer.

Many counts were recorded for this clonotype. The CDR3 is CSARTSGRSNEQFF. In DNA, the CDR3 is TGCAGCGCCAGGACTAGCGGGAGGTCCAATGAGCAGTTCTTC. This chain links TRBV29-1 with TRBJ2-1, with 14 bases identical to TRBD2. The CDR3 length is 14 residues. Per germline, CDR1 SQVTM and CDR2 ANQGSEA. V trimming: 7 bases; J trimming: 6 bases; junction bases outside the gene matches: 5.

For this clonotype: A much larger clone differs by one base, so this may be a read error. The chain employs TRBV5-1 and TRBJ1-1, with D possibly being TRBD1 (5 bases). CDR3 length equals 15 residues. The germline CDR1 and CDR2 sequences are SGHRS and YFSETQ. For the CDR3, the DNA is TGCGCCAGCAGCTTGGACTCCATAGGGACCACTGAAGGTTTCTTT. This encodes CASSLDSIGTTEGFF.

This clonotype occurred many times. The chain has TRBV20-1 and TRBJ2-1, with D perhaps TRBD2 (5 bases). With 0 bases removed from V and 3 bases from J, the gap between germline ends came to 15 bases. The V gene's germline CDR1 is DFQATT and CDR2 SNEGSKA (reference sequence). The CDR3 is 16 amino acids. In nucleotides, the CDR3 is TGCAGTGCTAGAGAGGCTACTCTACGGGACTACAATGAGCAGTTCTTC. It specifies CSAREATLRDYNEQFF.

The CDR3 loop reads CASMDRGSTGELFF. CDR3 sequence (DNA): TGTGCCAGCATGGACAGGGGCTCCACCGGGGAGCTGTTTTTT. The chain uses TRBV6-6 and TRBJ2-2; TRBD1 matches at 9 bases. The CDR3 is made up of 14 amino acids. CDR1 MNHNY and CDR2 SVGAGI come from the germline V gene (reference sequence). V was pared by 7 bases and J by 4 bases, with 4 bases of the junction left unmatched.

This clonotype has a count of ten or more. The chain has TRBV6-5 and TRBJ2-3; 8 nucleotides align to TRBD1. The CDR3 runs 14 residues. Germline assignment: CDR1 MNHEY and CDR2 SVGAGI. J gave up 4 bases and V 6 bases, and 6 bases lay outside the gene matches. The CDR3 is CASSRQGSADTQYF. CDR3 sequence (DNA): TGTGCCAGCAGCCGACAGGGGAGTGCAGATACGCAGTATTTT.

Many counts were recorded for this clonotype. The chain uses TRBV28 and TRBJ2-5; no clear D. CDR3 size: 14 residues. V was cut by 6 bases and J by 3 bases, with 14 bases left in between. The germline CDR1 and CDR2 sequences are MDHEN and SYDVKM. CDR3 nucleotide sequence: TGTGCCAGCAGCCCCGGCGAGGTTGAAGAGACCCAGTACTTC. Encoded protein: CASSPGEVEETQYF. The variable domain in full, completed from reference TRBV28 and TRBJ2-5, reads DVKVTQSSRYLVKRTGEKVFLECVQDMDHENMFWYRQDPGLGLRLIYFSYDVKMKEKGDIPEGYSVSREKKERFSLILESASTNQTSMYLCASSPGEVEETQYFGPGTRLLVL.